A selection of T cell receptor beta chains follows, all from one sample in a study of cytomegalovirus exposure and HLA in healthy donors. The protocol was immunoSEQ multiplex PCR, while the TCRdb copy is restricted to in-frame clones and leaves out a portion. The table records 120,000 or so clones, over 80% of them present only once. The specimen sequenced was PBMCs. These TCRs come from a man younger than 30 in good health and CMV-seropositive. CDR3s include the opening cysteine and the closing phenylalanine or tryptophan. A D gene is named only where the DNA matches it firmly. Clone size is given for some rows only: seen once, a few or many times, or a class if the clone is expanded.

CDR3 DNA | CDR3 protein | clone size | J gene | V gene | CDR3 length | D gene
TGCGCCAGCAGCTTGTGGAGGGAGAGTGAAAAACTGTTTTTT | CASSLWRESEKLFF | few | TRBJ1-4 | TRBV5-1 | 14 | NA
TGTGCCAGCAGCCCCGTGGGCCACACAGATACGCAGTATTTT | CASSPVGHTDTQYF | NA | TRBJ2-3 | TRBV5-4 | 14 | NA
TGTGCCTGGAAGGACAGGACGAACACTGAAGCTTTCTTT | CAWKDRTNTEAFF | once | TRBJ1-1 | TRBV30 | 13 | TRBD1
TGTGCCAGCGGGGGGAAATCCTACGAGCAGTACTTC | CASGGKSYEQYF | NA | TRBJ2-7 | TRBV13 | 12 | NA
TGTGCCAGCAGCCAAAGCTCGAACTATGGCTACACCTTC | CASSQSSNYGYTF | NA | TRBJ1-2 | TRBV13 | 13 | NA
TGTGCCTGGAGGGCCGGGGGGTACGACACCGGGGAGCTGTTTTTT | CAWRAGGYDTGELFF | NA | TRBJ2-2 | TRBV30 | 15 | TRBD2
TGTGCCAGTAGTTCACAGGAGGGGGGCTACACCTTC | CASSSQEGGYTF | NA | TRBJ1-2 | TRBV19 | 12 | NA
TGTGCCAGTAGTGCTCGACAGGGTAACTCACCCCTCCACTTT | CASSARQGNSPLHF | NA | TRBJ1-6 | TRBV19 | 14 | TRBD1
TGCGCCGGCAGCTTGGGGCTAGCGGGGGATGAGACCCAGTACTTC | CAGSLGLAGDETQYF | NA | TRBJ2-5 | TRBV5-1 | 15 | TRBD2
TGTGCCACCAGCAGCCCCGGGACAATGAACACTGAAGCTTTCTTT | CATSSPGTMNTEAFF | NA | TRBJ1-1 | TRBV15 | 15 | NA
TGTGCCACCAGCAGCCCACCAGGGGAAAAGAACACCGGGGAGCTGTTTTTT | CATSSPPGEKNTGELFF | NA | TRBJ2-2 | TRBV15 | 17 | NA
TGTGCCAGCTCACCACCGGGGCGACCTAGTCGCAATTCACCCCTCCACTTT | CASSPPGRPSRNSPLHF | NA | TRBJ1-6 | TRBV18 | 17 | NA
TGTTCCAGCAGCTTCGGGGGGACTGAAGCTTTCTTT | CSSSFGGTEAFF | NA | TRBJ1-1 | TRBV7-9 | 12 | NA
TGCGCCAGCAGTGAGCGGGGGGCCAACACTGAAGCTTTCTTT | CASSERGANTEAFF | NA | TRBJ1-1 | TRBV10-2 | 14 | NA
TGTGCCAGCGCATTAGGCCCTAGCGGGGGAAACGAGCAGTACTTC | CASALGPSGGNEQYF | NA | TRBJ2-7 | TRBV27 | 15 | TRBD2
TGCGCCAGCAGGCGGGGGAGGGTTGGCTATGGCTACACCTTC | CASRRGRVGYGYTF | NA | TRBJ1-2 | TRBV5-1 | 14 | NA
TGTGCCGGAGCCCCCTCATCGCCAGAGAACACTGAAGCTTTCTTT | CAGAPSSPENTEAFF | NA | TRBJ1-1 | TRBV6-1 | 15 | NA
TGTGCCAGCAGTGAATGGTTGACAGGAGAGGGCTATGGCTACACCTTC | CASSEWLTGEGYGYTF | NA | TRBJ1-2 | TRBV6-1 | 16 | NA
TGTGCCAGCAGCTTAGAGGGGCTCGTATCCGGGGAGCTGTTTTTT | CASSLEGLVSGELFF | NA | TRBJ2-2 | TRBV7-8 | 15 | NA
TGCGCCAGCAGCCAGGGGGCGAGTCAGCCCCAGCATTTT | CASSQGASQPQHF | NA | TRBJ1-5 | TRBV4-1 | 13 | NA
TGTGCCAGCAGTTTCATTGCTAGCGGATTCCGCACAGATACGCAGTATTTT | CASSFIASGFRTDTQYF | NA | TRBJ2-3 | TRBV27 | 17 | TRBD2
TGTGCCAGCGGACGAGGGGGGGGCACAGATACGCAGTATTTT | CASGRGGGTDTQYF | NA | TRBJ2-3 | TRBV6-6 | 14 | NA
TGTGCCAGCAGTGGAGGTGACCGAAACTACGAGCAGTACTTC | CASSGGDRNYEQYF | NA | TRBJ2-7 | TRBV2 | 14 | NA
TGTGCCAGCAGTTTCACCGGTGGCTATGGCTACACCTTC | CASSFTGGYGYTF | NA | TRBJ1-2 | TRBV27 | 13 | NA
TGTGCCTGGAGTAAGCAGCGGAACACTGAAGCTTTCTTT | CAWSKQRNTEAFF | NA | TRBJ1-1 | TRBV30 | 13 | NA
TGCGCCAGCAGTCCCTCCGGGACATTAAATGAAAAACTGTTTTTT | CASSPSGTLNEKLFF | NA | TRBJ1-4 | TRBV5-1 | 15 | NA
TGTGCCTGGAGTAGCACCGAGAGCAATCAGCCCCAGCATTTT | CAWSSTESNQPQHF | NA | TRBJ1-5 | TRBV30 | 14 | NA
TGTGCCAGCAGTTACTCGGGGGTAGCGGGGGTTGAGCAGTTCTTC | CASSYSGVAGVEQFF | NA | TRBJ2-1 | TRBV6-5 | 15 | TRBD2
TGTGCCAGCAGTGAAGGGGGGGCAGGGGGCTTTTACGAGCAGTACTTC | CASSEGGAGGFYEQYF | NA | TRBJ2-7 | TRBV2 | 16 | TRBD1
TGTGCCAGCAGCTTGGGACAGGGGGACTACAATGAGCAGTTCTTC | CASSLGQGDYNEQFF | once | TRBJ2-1 | TRBV5-4 | 15 | TRBD1
TGTGCCAGCAGTTTACGGACAGGGGGCAACTATGGCTACACCTTC | CASSLRTGGNYGYTF | NA | TRBJ1-2 | TRBV27 | 15 | TRBD1
TGTGCCAGTAGTATCGAAGGGAGCGGCAATCAGCCCCAGCATTTT | CASSIEGSGNQPQHF | NA | TRBJ1-5 | TRBV19 | 15 | NA
TGTGCCAGCAGTGGAACCGGGACTAGCGGGGGGGAGGCCTACGAGCAGTACTTC | CASSGTGTSGGEAYEQYF | NA | TRBJ2-7 | TRBV6-1 | 18 | TRBD2
TGTGCCAGCAGCGACCGAGCGACAGGGGAGTTGGGGACTGAAGCTTTCTTT | CASSDRATGELGTEAFF | NA | TRBJ1-1 | TRBV9 | 17 | TRBD1
TGCGCCAGCAGCTTGGCGGTAGCGGGGGGCCTCACCTACGAGCAGTACTTC | CASSLAVAGGLTYEQYF | once | TRBJ2-7 | TRBV5-1 | 17 | TRBD2
TGTGCCAGCAGCCCAGGTTTAAACACTGAAGCTTTCTTT | CASSPGLNTEAFF | NA | TRBJ1-1 | TRBV11-2 | 13 | NA
TGTGCCAGCAGCCAAGACTTGAACACTGAAGCTTTCTTT | CASSQDLNTEAFF | NA | TRBJ1-1 | TRBV16 | 13 | NA
TGTGCCAGCAGTCCTTATTTAAAACAGGGGAACACTGAAGCTTTCTTT | CASSPYLKQGNTEAFF | NA | TRBJ1-1 | TRBV27 | 16 | NA
TGTGCCAACTCGGGGGACGGCGACACAGATACGCAGTATTTT | CANSGDGDTDTQYF | few | TRBJ2-3 | TRBV6-1 | 14 | NA
TGTGCCAGCAGCCCAGCGAAGGATCAGTACTTC | CASSPAKDQYF | NA | TRBJ2-4 | TRBV28 | 11 | NA
TGTGCCAGCAGCGTTGGGACTTCCACCCTGACGGAGACCCAGTACTTC | CASSVGTSTLTETQYF | NA | TRBJ2-5 | TRBV7-2 | 16 | NA
TGTGCCAGCAGCCCCGGGGTCTCCTACGAGCAGTACTTC | CASSPGVSYEQYF | NA | TRBJ2-7 | TRBV9 | 13 | NA
TGTGCCAGCAGGGATCCCGGGACAGGGATCTACGAGCAGTACTTC | CASRDPGTGIYEQYF | NA | TRBJ2-7 | TRBV27 | 15 | TRBD1
TGTGCCAGCAGTTTATCTGTAGCGGGGGGAACCGGGGAGCTGTTTTTT | CASSLSVAGGTGELFF | NA | TRBJ2-2 | TRBV27 | 16 | TRBD2
TGCGCCAGCAGCCCGCAGGGGGTGGGGACTAATGAAAAACTGTTTTTT | CASSPQGVGTNEKLFF | NA | TRBJ1-4 | TRBV5-1 | 16 | TRBD1
TGTGCCAGCAGCCTTGGAGGGGATTATAGCAATCAGCCCCAGCATTTT | CASSLGGDYSNQPQHF | NA | TRBJ1-5 | TRBV4-2 | 16 | NA
TGTGCCTGGAGTGGGGGGGGCAATTCGCCCCAGCATTTT | CAWSGGGNSPQHF | NA | TRBJ1-5 | TRBV30 | 13 | NA
TGTGCCAGCAGTTACTCGGTGGGACAGGTGGCCGAGCAGTACTTC | CASSYSVGQVAEQYF | NA | TRBJ2-7 | TRBV6-5 | 15 | TRBD1
TGTGCCAGCTCCCCGGACAGCTCCTACGAGCAGTACTTC | CASSPDSSYEQYF | NA | TRBJ2-7 | TRBV18 | 13 | NA
TGCGCCAGCAGCTTGACAAGTCCCGTCACAGATACGCAGTATTTT | CASSLTSPVTDTQYF | NA | TRBJ2-3 | TRBV10-1 | 15 | NA
TGTGCCTGGAGTGCCACGGGACAGGGTGATGGCTACACCTTC | CAWSATGQGDGYTF | few | TRBJ1-2 | TRBV30 | 14 | TRBD1
TGCGCCAGCAGTACCCCTTCCGGAGGCACAGATACGCAGTATTTT | CASSTPSGGTDTQYF | NA | TRBJ2-3 | TRBV5-1 | 15 | NA
TGTGCCAGCAGTGGACAGGGGGCTAGGACCGGGGAGCTGTTTTTT | CASSGQGARTGELFF | NA | TRBJ2-2 | TRBV2 | 15 | TRBD1
TGTGCCTGGACCTCCTTAGGACTGAACACCGGGGAGCTGTTTTTT | CAWTSLGLNTGELFF | NA | TRBJ2-2 | TRBV30 | 15 | NA